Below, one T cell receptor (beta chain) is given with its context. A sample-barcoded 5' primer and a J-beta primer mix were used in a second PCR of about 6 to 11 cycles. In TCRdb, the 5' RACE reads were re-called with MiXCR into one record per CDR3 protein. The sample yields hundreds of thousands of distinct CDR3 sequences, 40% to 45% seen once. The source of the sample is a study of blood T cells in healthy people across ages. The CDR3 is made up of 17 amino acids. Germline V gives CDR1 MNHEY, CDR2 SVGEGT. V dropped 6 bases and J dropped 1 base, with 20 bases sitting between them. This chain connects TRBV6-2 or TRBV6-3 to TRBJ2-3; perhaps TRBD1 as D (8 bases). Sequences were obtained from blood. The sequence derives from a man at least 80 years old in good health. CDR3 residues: CASRQGGRLAGTDTQYF. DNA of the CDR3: TGTGCCAGCAGACAGGGGGGCAGACTAGCTGGCACAGATACGCAGTATTTT.